Listed below are T cell receptor beta chains from one sample, sequenced in a study of a mutant IDH1 vaccine in newly diagnosed glioma. Their antigens remain unidentified. The method was immunoSEQ multiplex PCR; TCRdb's version includes in-frame clones alone and lacks a portion of them. In the table there are 60,000 to 65,000 clones, roughly four fifths of which are singletons. The sequences come from PBMCs, collected from a glioma patient whose treatment included an IDH1 peptide vaccine. The receptors come from a man aged 30-40 years with glioma. CDR3s include the opening cysteine and the closing phenylalanine or tryptophan. Each record gives: V gene, CDR3 protein.

TRBV11-2 | CASSTASGYNEQFF
TRBV27 | CASSFQGGDYTF
TRBV5-6 | CASRNFRLAGAPYEQYF
TRBV27 | CASRMGQGFNEQFF
TRBV19 | CASSGPGRENTIYF
TRBV4-1 | CASSQEGPGGGQPQHF
TRBV11-2 | CASSRGDREWEKLFF
TRBV14 | CASSQDIGEGPWGYGYTF
TRBV7-6 | CASEGVGETQYF
TRBV14 | CASSHYGWTGELFF
TRBV5-1 | CASSLAQEAFF
TRBV7-9 | CASSHAGSLSYEQYF
TRBV6-5 | CASSYGSDGNTIYF
TRBV10-1 | CASSEDRGLETQYF
TRBV7-9 | CASSLGTGSSYEQYF
TRBV4-1 | CASSPSRSSGNTIYF
TRBV2 | CASTGTLRTDTQYF
TRBV15 | CATSSRGSLTYEQYF
TRBV6-5 | CASSPGTGLSEQYF
TRBV9 | CASSKGVTGELFF
TRBV29-1 | CSVYGTPDYEQYF
TRBV28 | CASSLGGQAGEKLFF
TRBV28 | CAEQRQKNQPQHF
TRBV11-2 | CASSVGLLEDYGYTF
TRBV5-4 | CASSSGLSSYEQYF
TRBV30 | CAWAPDSNQPQHF
TRBV5-4 | CASSLTRESYEQYF
TRBV7-8 | CASSPKGGSSYNEQFF
TRBV7-9 | CASSLAEGRDEQYF
TRBV6-5 | CASTRDRGYYGYTF
TRBV19 | CASSPSGGRDTEAFF
TRBV10-1 | CASQAGTGGSDTQYF
TRBV11-2 | CASSLAGQLNQPQHF